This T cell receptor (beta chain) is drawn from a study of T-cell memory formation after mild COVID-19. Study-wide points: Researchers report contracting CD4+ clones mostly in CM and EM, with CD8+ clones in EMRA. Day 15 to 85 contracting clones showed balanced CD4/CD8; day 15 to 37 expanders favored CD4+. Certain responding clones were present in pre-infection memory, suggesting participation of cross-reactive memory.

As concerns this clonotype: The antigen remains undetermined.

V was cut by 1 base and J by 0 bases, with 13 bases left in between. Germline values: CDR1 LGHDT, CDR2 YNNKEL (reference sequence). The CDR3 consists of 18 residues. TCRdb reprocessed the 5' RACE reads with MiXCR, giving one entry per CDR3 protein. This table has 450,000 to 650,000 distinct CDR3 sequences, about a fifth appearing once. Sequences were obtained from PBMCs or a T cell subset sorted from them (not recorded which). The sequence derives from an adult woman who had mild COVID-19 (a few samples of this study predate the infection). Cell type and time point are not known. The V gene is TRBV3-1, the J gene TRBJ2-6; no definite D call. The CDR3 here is CASSQGLVPNSGANVLTF. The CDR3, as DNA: TGTGCCAGCAGCCAAGGCCTGGTACCGAACTCTGGGGCCAACGTCCTGACTTTC. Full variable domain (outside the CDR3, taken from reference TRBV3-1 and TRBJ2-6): DTAVSQTPKYLVTQMGNDKSIKCEQNLGHDTMYWYKQDSKKFLKIMFSYNNKELIINETVPNRFSPKSPDKAHLNLHINSLELGDSAVYFCASSQGLVPNSGANVLTFGAGSRLTVL.